This T cell receptor (beta chain) was recorded in a study of CD4 T cells in relation to SARS-CoV-2 and coronaviruses (dated by TCRdb to the early 2020s). With respect to the entire study: In the ViraFEST assay, PBMCs were cultured with antigen for approximately ten days, after which TCR beta CDR3s were sequenced to identify antigen-specific clonal expansions. An HIV-1 Nef peptide pool or a no-peptide culture served as the negative reference condition. Patient-derived lymphoblastoid cell lines were used to map the HLA restriction of shared crossreactive spike epitopes. At the level of individual TCR clonotypes, the study evaluated whether memory CD4+ T cells crossreact between the spike proteins of SARS-CoV-2 and those of common cold coronaviruses. The Adaptive Biotechnologies TCR-sequencing kit was used to sequence samples from three pre-COVID donors and the naive versus memory experiments, whereas other data were Illumina-based. For other donors in the study, expansion assays were sequenced with a different, Illumina-based TCR-beta assay.

The germline V gene (reference sequence) supplies CDR1 LNHDA and CDR2 SQIVND. Spanning cysteine to phenylalanine, the CDR3 consists of 13 amino acids. CDR3 DNA only is kept here, 39 bases in frame from base 1. Trimming costs V 9 bases and J 0 bases, and their ends lie 12 bases apart. CD4+ T cells from unexposed donors were collected before the COVID-19 pandemic (2011-2018). After about 9 days of culture, CD4+ T cells were isolated with the EasySep CD4+ T cell isolation kit. As far as cell numbers permitted, CD4+ T cells from unexposed donors were tested for reactivity against SARS-CoV-2 S and N as well as four spike pools from common cold coronaviruses. PBMCs were cultured at a few million per well in IMDM supplemented with about 5% human AB serum and about 9 IU/ml IL-2. Half of the culture medium was replaced with fresh IL-2-containing medium on days 3 and 7. Triplicate replicate wells were generally used for each peptide culture condition. The leukapheresis product used for the unexposed donors was purchased from a commercial source. Ficoll-Paque PLUS gradient centrifugation was used to isolate PBMCs from leukapheresis product or whole blood. The PBMCs went either fresh into the expansion assay or into cryopreservation at -140 degrees C. The QIAamp Micro DNA Kit was used to extract genomic DNA from the CD4+ T cells.

Beyond this particular receptor, the publication reports: In roughly 70% of donors, memory CD4+ clonotypes turned up that crossrecognized SARS-CoV-2 and at least one common cold coronavirus spike. The study was limited by small numbers of patients and tested TCRs. Crossreactive clones showed significantly weaker SARS-CoV-2-driven expansion than monoreactive clones, consistent with antigenic imprinting. No donor contributed both pre-pandemic and post-infection samples, which limited tracing the source of pre-existing responses. Because the crossreactivity analysis focused on spike protein, crossreactivity against other viral proteins was not assessed.

For this clone: The specificity of this receptor is unknown. No base quality values were provided; no much bigger clone lies one nucleotide off.

Library preparation used the immunoSEQ multiplex PCR assay. The study's processing was this. During preprocessing, nonproductive sequences were discarded, as were any CDR3s that did not begin with C, did not end with F or W, or were shorter than 7 amino acids. Antigen-specific clonotypes were called with the MANAFEST web app, based on expansion relative to reference and other culture wells. A clone counted as positive if significantly expanded in 2 of 3 replicate wells versus the reference culture at FDR below 0.05. A further requirement for positive clones was significant expansion compared with all other tandem wells, along with an odds ratio above 5. CDR3 homology was quantified as pairwise Levenshtein distance, calculated with the stringdist R package after three terminal residues were trimmed from each end. What TCRdb holds here is the immuneACCESS table cut down to in-frame rearrangements. Part of the clones is not present; checked against another copy, under half of the missing clones reflect an unresolved V gene, and the others are unexplained. That table furnishes V, J and clone size, whereas the DNA furnished D and trimming. The sample table contains fewer than 20,000 clones; only one count was recorded for over 80% of them. Together, the top ten hold 35% to 45% of the sample.

The sample taken for sequencing was CD4+ T cells from PBMCs, cultured in vitro. The chain is encoded by TRBV19 joined to TRBJ2-7; the D gene is possibly TRBD1 or TRBD2, each agreeing over 5 bases. This receptor was taken from a human donor in good health. This receptor carries the CDR3 CASSGTPSYEQYF. The nucleotides are TGTGCCAGCTCCGGGACCCCCTCCTACGAGCAGTACTTC.